Sequencing of this TCR beta chain was carried out in a study of human T cells and chemical hapten exposure. CDR1 and CDR2 from the germline V gene are SGHAT and FQNNGV. This CDR3 has 17 amino acids. The V segment lost 0 bases and the J segment 8 bases; nucleotides outside the gene matches: 11. TCRdb ran MiXCR on the RACE reads and lists one entry per CDR3 protein. Of roughly 180,000 distinct CDR3 sequences listed, around 13% are singletons. Documented time point: patch test 1, 2 weeks after DPC sensitization. The treatment: therapeutic diphenylcyclopropenone sensitization with weekly scalp DPC. Unfractionated whole blood served as the source for total RNA extraction. This clonotype showed up many times.

This TCR was sampled from a woman aged 25-40 years with alopecia areata. Some clones in this sample may be carry-over from other donors' samples. The sequencing used whole blood, collected in connection with sensitization to the hapten diphenylcyclopropenone (DPC). This chain joins TRBV11-2 and TRBJ2-3, with 10 bases that match TRBD2. The CDR3 DNA reads TGTGCCAGCAGCTTAGAAGCGGGAGGGAGTTTTTATGGTACGCAGTATTTT. Protein product: CASSLEAGGSFYGTQYF. The entire variable domain, with the rest obtained from reference TRBV11-2 and TRBJ2-3, is as follows: EAGVAQSPRYKIIEKRQSVAFWCNPISGHATLYWYQQILGQGPKLLIQFQNNGVVDDSQLPKDRFSAERLKGVDSTLKIQPAKLEDSAVYLCASSLEAGGSFYGTQYFGPGTRLTVL.